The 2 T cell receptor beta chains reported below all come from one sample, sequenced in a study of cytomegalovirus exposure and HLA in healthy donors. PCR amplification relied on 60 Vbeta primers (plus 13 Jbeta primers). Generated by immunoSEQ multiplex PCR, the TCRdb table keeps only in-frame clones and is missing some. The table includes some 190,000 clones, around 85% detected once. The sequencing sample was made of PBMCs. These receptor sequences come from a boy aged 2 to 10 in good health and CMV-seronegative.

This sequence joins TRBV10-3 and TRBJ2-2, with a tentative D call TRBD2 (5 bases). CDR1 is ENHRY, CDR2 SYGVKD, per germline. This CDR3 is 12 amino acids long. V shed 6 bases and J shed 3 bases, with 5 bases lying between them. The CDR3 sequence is CAIRDYTGELFF. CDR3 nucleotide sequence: TGTGCCATCAGGGACTACACCGGGGAGCTGTTTTTT.

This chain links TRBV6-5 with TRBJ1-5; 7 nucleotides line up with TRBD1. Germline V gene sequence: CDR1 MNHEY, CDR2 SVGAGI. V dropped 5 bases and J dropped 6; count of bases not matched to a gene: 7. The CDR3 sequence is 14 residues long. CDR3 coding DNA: TGTGCCAGCAGTGAAAGTGGGACAGCTCAGCCCCAGCATTTT. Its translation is CASSESGTAQPQHF.